This record looks at one T cell receptor (beta chain) sequence and its context. Its antigen is still unknown. Synthesis of TCR beta cDNA relied on 5'RACE template switching carrying UMIs. TCRdb re-called the 5' RACE reads and gives one entry per CDR3 protein, without DNA. Its clone listing holds 200,000 to 300,000 distinct CDR3 sequences. The data were taken from a study of T cells expressing NK-cell markers. Study as a whole: Sorted CD3+CD56+NKG2C+, CD3+CD56+NKG2C- and CD3+CD56-NKG2C+ T cells supplied TCR beta repertoires. Overall study findings and caveats: The CD3+CD56-NKG2C+ fraction was also led by these clonotypes in several donors.

The CDR3 extends over 12 amino acids. Germline V gene sequence: CDR1 SEHNR, CDR2 FQNEAQ (reference sequence). The chain recombines TRBV7-9 with TRBJ2-1; TCRdb indicates TRBD2, and absent DNA this call remains unverified. Sequencing input: blood T cells: a sorted CD56 or NKG2C T cell subset, CD4+ or CD8+ T cells, or bulk PBMC T cells (not recorded which). This TCR came from a woman aged 18 to 75 in good health. The CDR3 spells CASSLTEGREFF.